This is a list of T cell receptor beta chains from one sample in a study of beta chain features in type 1 diabetes. Some clones are missing from TCRdb's copy, which holds only in-frame ones; the method was immunoSEQ multiplex PCR. Among about 470,000 clones listed, approximately 28% were seen once. Sequenced sample: naive CD4+ T cells from blood. All receptors come from a man between 18 and 35 years old in good health. Each CDR3 is given with its conserved first and last residue. The D gene is left open where the match is weak. Only some rows state a clone size, as once, few, many or a class for expanded clones.

DNA: TGTGCCAGCAGCCACCCGACAGGGGGGAACTATGGCTACACCTTC; CDR3: CASSHPTGGNYGYTF; D: TRBD1; V: TRBV5-4; J: TRBJ1-2; size: -
DNA: TGCAGCGTTGGTACAGGACAGACCTACAATGAGCAGTTCTTC; CDR3: CSVGTGQTYNEQFF; D: -; V: TRBV29-1; J: TRBJ2-1; size: -
DNA: TGTGCCACCAGCAGAGGGGTGGGTAGCAATCAGCCCCAGCATTTT; CDR3: CATSRGVGSNQPQHF; D: -; V: TRBV15; J: TRBJ1-5; size: -
DNA: TGTGCCAGCAGCAAATTCTCCTACAATGAGCAGTTCTTC; CDR3: CASSKFSYNEQFF; D: -; V: TRBV6-6; J: TRBJ2-1; size: -
DNA: TGCAGCGTCCGAAAGGGGGCGGACACCGGGGAGCTGTTTTTT; CDR3: CSVRKGADTGELFF; D: TRBD1; V: TRBV29-1; J: TRBJ2-2; size: -
DNA: TGTGCCATCAGTGGAGGAGCGGAGGGGGTCGGAGGGACAGATACGCAGTATTTT; CDR3: CAISGGAEGVGGTDTQYF; D: -; V: TRBV10-3; J: TRBJ2-3; size: -
DNA: TGCAGCGTTCAATCGCAGGGCGGGCAGCCCCAGCATTTT; CDR3: CSVQSQGGQPQHF; D: -; V: TRBV29-1; J: TRBJ1-5; size: few
DNA: TGTGCCAGCAGTGCCATTTCGGAGACCCAGTACTTC; CDR3: CASSAISETQYF; D: -; V: TRBV2; J: TRBJ2-5; size: -
DNA: TGCGCCAGCAGCCTCCGAAGGTCCGGGACTAGCGGGAAAGGGAACTACAATGAGCAGTTCTTC; CDR3: CASSLRRSGTSGKGNYNEQFF; D: TRBD2; V: TRBV4-1; J: TRBJ2-1; size: -
DNA: TGCGCCAGCAGCGCGGGACCCAGGGGTTCCACAGATACGCAGTATTTT; CDR3: CASSAGPRGSTDTQYF; D: -; V: TRBV5-1; J: TRBJ2-3; size: few
DNA: TGTGCCAGCAGGGGACTAGCGGGAGGGCAGAGCTCCTACAATGAGCAGTTCTTC; CDR3: CASRGLAGGQSSYNEQFF; D: TRBD2; V: TRBV11-1; J: TRBJ2-1; size: few
DNA: TGTGCCAGCAGTGTGACAAGTAACTATGGCTACACCTTC; CDR3: CASSVTSNYGYTF; D: -; V: TRBV25-1; J: TRBJ1-2; size: -
DNA: TGTGCCAGCAGCCCCCGAGAGGGGGCCACAGATACGCAGTATTTT; CDR3: CASSPREGATDTQYF; D: TRBD1; V: TRBV9; J: TRBJ2-3; size: -
DNA: TGCGCCAGCATCCCCCGGGACAGGGTAAGTACTGAAGCTTTCTTT; CDR3: CASIPRDRVSTEAFF; D: TRBD1; V: TRBV5-1; J: TRBJ1-1; size: few
DNA: TGTGCCAGCAGCAGTTTGGCTAGCGGGATTTACGAGCAGTACTTC; CDR3: CASSSLASGIYEQYF; D: TRBD2; V: TRBV5-4; J: TRBJ2-7; size: few
DNA: TGCGCCAGCAGCCAAGGGTCGGGAGGGCGGTTCGGGCAGTTCTTC; CDR3: CASSQGSGGRFGQFF; D: TRBD2; V: TRBV4-1; J: TRBJ2-1; size: few
DNA: TGTGCCAGCAGCTTAGGAGCGGGGGACAATGAGCAGTTCTTC; CDR3: CASSLGAGDNEQFF; D: TRBD2; V: TRBV7-2; J: TRBJ2-1; size: -
DNA: TGTGCCTGGAGACAACTAACAGGGGGGAGCTCTGGAAACACCATATATTTT; CDR3: CAWRQLTGGSSGNTIYF; D: TRBD1; V: TRBV30; J: TRBJ1-3; size: few
DNA: TGTGCCTGGAGTGTACGCTGGGGGGATCAGCCCCAGCATTTT; CDR3: CAWSVRWGDQPQHF; D: -; V: TRBV30; J: TRBJ1-5; size: few
DNA: TGTGCCAGCAGCTTAGTCGGAATCAGTGAGCAGTTCTTC; CDR3: CASSLVGISEQFF; D: -; V: TRBV7-2; J: TRBJ2-1; size: -
DNA: TGTGCCAGCAGCTTAGATCCAGCGAGCACAGATACGCAGTATTTT; CDR3: CASSLDPASTDTQYF; D: -; V: TRBV11-2; J: TRBJ2-3; size: -
DNA: TGTGCCAGCTCACCTATGGACTATTACCAAGAGACCCAGTACTTC; CDR3: CASSPMDYYQETQYF; D: -; V: TRBV18; J: TRBJ2-5; size: -
DNA: TGCAGTGTAAAGGAGAACACTGAAGCTTTCTTT; CDR3: CSVKENTEAFF; D: -; V: TRBV20-1; J: TRBJ1-1; size: -
DNA: TGTGCCAGCAGTACGAGTCCCTACGAGCAGTACTTC; CDR3: CASSTSPYEQYF; D: -; V: TRBV6-5; J: TRBJ2-7; size: -
DNA: TGTGCCATCAGTGAGGGGGCGCAAGAGACCCAGTACTTC; CDR3: CAISEGAQETQYF; D: -; V: TRBV10-3; J: TRBJ2-5; size: -
DNA: TGTGCCACCAGCAGAGATACACAGGTAGCTTACGAGCAGTACTTC; CDR3: CATSRDTQVAYEQYF; D: -; V: TRBV15; J: TRBJ2-7; size: -
DNA: TGTGCCACCAGCAGAGATGGGACTAGCGGGAGTCGCGGAGATACGCAGTATTTT; CDR3: CATSRDGTSGSRGDTQYF; D: TRBD2; V: TRBV15; J: TRBJ2-3; size: -
DNA: TGTGCCTGGAATAGCGGGAGGGCCGGGGGTGAGCAGTTCTTC; CDR3: CAWNSGRAGGEQFF; D: TRBD2; V: TRBV30; J: TRBJ2-1; size: -
DNA: TGCGCCAGCAGCCTTCATGCTGGGGAGCTGTTTTTT; CDR3: CASSLHAGELFF; D: -; V: TRBV5-1; J: TRBJ2-2; size: once
DNA: TGTGCCTGTGGACAGGGGGGGGATACGCAGTATTTT; CDR3: CACGQGGDTQYF; D: TRBD1; V: TRBV30; J: TRBJ2-3; size: -
DNA: TGTGCCAGCAGACTAGCGGGAGGCTCCAATGAGCAGTTCTTC; CDR3: CASRLAGGSNEQFF; D: TRBD2; V: TRBV7-2; J: TRBJ2-1; size: few
DNA: TGTGCCAGCAGTTCCCCCCTTCGGGGGAGGACGTACTACGAGCAGTACTTC; CDR3: CASSSPLRGRTYYEQYF; D: -; V: TRBV27; J: TRBJ2-7; size: -
DNA: TGCGCCAGCAGCTTAGTGACAGGCTCCTACGAGCAGTACTTC; CDR3: CASSLVTGSYEQYF; D: -; V: TRBV5-1; J: TRBJ2-7; size: few
DNA: TGCAGTGCTAGGGCCGGGCATGGCTACACCTTC; CDR3: CSARAGHGYTF; D: -; V: TRBV20-1; J: TRBJ1-2; size: -
DNA: TGTGCCAGCAGCTTAGGAACGGGGGGCCTCTCCTACGAGCAGTACTTC; CDR3: CASSLGTGGLSYEQYF; D: -; V: TRBV7-2; J: TRBJ2-7; size: -
DNA: TGTGCCAGCAGCTTGTTCTTAACTGACACCGGGGAGCTGTTTTTT; CDR3: CASSLFLTDTGELFF; D: -; V: TRBV7-6; J: TRBJ2-2; size: few
DNA: TGTGCCAGCAGCGTCTTAGCGGGGGGTTTTGAGACCCAGTACTTC; CDR3: CASSVLAGGFETQYF; D: TRBD2; V: TRBV9; J: TRBJ2-5; size: -
DNA: TGTGCCAGCAGTGCGACAGATACGCAGTATTTT; CDR3: CASSATDTQYF; D: -; V: TRBV2; J: TRBJ2-3; size: -
DNA: TGCAGCGTGTACACTAGCGGGAGGGGGAATGAGCAGTTCTTC; CDR3: CSVYTSGRGNEQFF; D: TRBD2; V: TRBV29-1; J: TRBJ2-1; size: -
DNA: TGTGCCAGTAGTATCCTGCTACAGGCTGAGCAGTTCTTC; CDR3: CASSILLQAEQFF; D: -; V: TRBV19; J: TRBJ2-1; size: few
DNA: TGTGCCAGCAGCTTAGATTCGTTTAGCGGCACAGATACGCAGTATTTT; CDR3: CASSLDSFSGTDTQYF; D: -; V: TRBV7-2; J: TRBJ2-3; size: -
DNA: TGTGCCAGCAGCGAGGACGCCTCCTCCTACAATGAGCAGTTCTTC; CDR3: CASSEDASSYNEQFF; D: -; V: TRBV7-7; J: TRBJ2-1; size: -
DNA: TGTGCCAGCAGCCAAGGACTAGCGGGAGGAGAGACCCAGTACTTC; CDR3: CASSQGLAGGETQYF; D: TRBD2; V: TRBV14; J: TRBJ2-5; size: few
DNA: TGTGCCAGCAGTCCCTGGGACACCGAAGTAGGAAGGGGCTACACCTTC; CDR3: CASSPWDTEVGRGYTF; D: -; V: TRBV25-1; J: TRBJ1-2; size: -
DNA: TGCGCCAGCAGCCTCTCTACAGGGTCCGGCGAGCAGTACTTC; CDR3: CASSLSTGSGEQYF; D: -; V: TRBV4-3; J: TRBJ2-7; size: few
DNA: TGTGCCTGGAGTGTACACCAGAGTCCTCCGCAGTATTTT; CDR3: CAWSVHQSPPQYF; D: -; V: TRBV30; J: TRBJ2-3; size: few
DNA: TGTGCCAGCAGCTTAGCATCTTATACGCAGTATTTT; CDR3: CASSLASYTQYF; D: -; V: TRBV7-2; J: TRBJ2-3; size: few
DNA: TGTGCCAGCAGCCTCCCCGGACAGGGGAACACTGAAGCTTTCTTT; CDR3: CASSLPGQGNTEAFF; D: TRBD1; V: TRBV4-2; J: TRBJ1-1; size: -
DNA: TGTGCCAGCAGCTCGGGACTAGCGCTCTACAATGAGCAGTTCTTC; CDR3: CASSSGLALYNEQFF; D: TRBD2; V: TRBV7-2; J: TRBJ2-1; size: -